The subject of this entry is one T cell receptor beta chain. This table comes from immunoSEQ multiplex PCR, and its TCRdb copy is limited to in-frame clones, with some not included. The profile shows approximately 88,000 clones, 70% to 90% of them singletons. With V trimmed by 3 bases and J by 4 bases, 20 bases remained unmatched. The CDR3 runs 21 residues. Germline lookup yields CDR1 MDHEN and CDR2 SYDVKM. The data are from a study of T cells after somatic rescue of genetic block. Sequences were obtained from peripheral blood mononuclear cells (PBMCs). This receptor was taken from a woman aged 18-35 years. J is TRBJ2-7 and V is TRBV28; 14 bases are shared with TRBD2. In DNA form, the CDR3 reads TGTGCCAGCAGTTTCGCGAGAAAGACTAGCGGGAGGGCCTGGGAGAGATACGAGCAGTACTTC. It encodes CASSFARKTSGRAWERYEQYF.